The clone carrying this T cell receptor (beta chain) was seen a handful of times. Its antigen remains unidentified. This sample is part of a study of spatial heterogeneity in lung cancer. Notes on the study in general: There were more appearances of ubiquitous expanded tumor TCRs in blood at resection than at follow-up.

A single record per CDR3 protein comes from TCRdb applying MiXCR to the 5' RACE reads. The table has around 110,000 distinct CDR3 sequences, 12% seen once; the top ten hold 16%. Sample time point: blood at routine non-recurrence follow-up after resection. The study sequenced unsorted whole RNA from tumor, nontumor lung or frozen PBMC. Sequenced here: PBMCs, sampled at follow-up. The sequence was collected from a male donor with early-stage non-small cell lung cancer.

CDR3 region: CASSHSGEQYF. The DNA of the CDR3 is TGTGCCAGCAGCCATAGCGGCGAGCAGTACTTC. The chain uses TRBV6-6 and TRBJ2-7; D perhaps matches TRBD2 (6 bases). Germline loops: CDR1 MNHNY, CDR2 SVGAGI (reference sequence). V shed 6 bases and J shed 6 bases, with 9 bases lying between them. CDR3 size: 11 residues.